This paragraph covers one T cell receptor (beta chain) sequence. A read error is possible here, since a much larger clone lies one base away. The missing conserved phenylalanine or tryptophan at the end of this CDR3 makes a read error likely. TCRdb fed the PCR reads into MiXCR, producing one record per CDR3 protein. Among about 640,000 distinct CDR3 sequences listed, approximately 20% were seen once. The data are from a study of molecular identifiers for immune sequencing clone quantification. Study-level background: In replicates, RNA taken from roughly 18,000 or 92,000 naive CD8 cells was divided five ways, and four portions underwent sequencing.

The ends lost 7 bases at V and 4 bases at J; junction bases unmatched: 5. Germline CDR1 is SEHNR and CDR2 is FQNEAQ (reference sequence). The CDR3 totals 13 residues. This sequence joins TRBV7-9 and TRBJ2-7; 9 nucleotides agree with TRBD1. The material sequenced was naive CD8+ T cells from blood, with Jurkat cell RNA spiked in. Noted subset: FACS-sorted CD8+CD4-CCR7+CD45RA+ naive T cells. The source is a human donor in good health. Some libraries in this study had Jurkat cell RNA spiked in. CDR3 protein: CASNDRGAYEQYL. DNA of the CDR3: TGTGCCAGCAACGACAGGGGGGCATACGAGCAGTACCTC.